The 2 T cell receptor beta chains given below trace back to one sample, sequenced in a study of shared T cell receptors in the human thymus. Measured with immunoSEQ multiplex PCR; TCRdb has only the in-frame clones, and not every one. In the table there are roughly 710,000 clones, over 75% of which are singletons. The same data also went into a second study, on human thymus T cells.

Specimen: thymocytes. The receptors stem from a girl in the first two years of life with a congenital heart defect.

This rearrangement joins TRBV29-1 to TRBJ1-3; TRBD1 is a possible D gene (6 bases). Germline V CDR1 and CDR2: SQVTM, ANQGSEA. The CDR3 loop spans 16 amino acids. Trimming stripped 5 bases from V and 0 bases from J, with 17 bases between. CDR3 nucleotides: TGCAGCGTTACGTCCGGAGGACAGTTCTCTGGAAACACCATATATTTT. It translates to CSVTSGGQFSGNTIYF.

The chain employs TRBV9 and TRBJ1-2; D is uncertain. In germline, CDR1 is SGDLS, CDR2 YYNGEE. V lost 3 bases, J lost 5 bases, and 5 bases lay in between. The CDR3 has 11 residues. The DNA for the CDR3 is TGTGCCAGCAGCGCTACGTATGGCTACACCTTC. As protein: CASSATYGYTF. Full variable domain (rest looked up from reference TRBV9 and TRBJ1-2): DSGVTQTPKHLITATGQRVTLRCSPRSGDLSVYWYQQSLDQGLQFLIQYYNGEERAKGNILERFSAQQFPDLHSELNLSSLELGDSALYFCASSATYGYTFGSGTRLTVV.